These 20 T cell receptor beta chains were all obtained from the same sample, sequenced in a study of blood T cells in healthy people across ages. The authors ran a second PCR of roughly 6 to 12 cycles using a sample-barcoded 5' primer and a J-beta primer mix. TCRdb re-derived calls from the 5' RACE reads in MiXCR, one entry per CDR3 protein. Of about 970,000 distinct CDR3 sequences in the sample, roughly half were seen once. The sample was blood. These receptors came from an older woman in good health.

The rearrangement joins TRBV12-3 or TRBV12-4 to TRBJ2-3; D unclear. The germline V and J ends were trimmed by 2 bases and 7 bases, with 7 bases remaining between them. The CDR3 covers 12 residues. CDR3 sequence: CASSLLGNTQYF. The CDR3 DNA is TGTGCCAGCAGTTTACTGGGTAATACGCAGTATTTT.

This clonotype was recorded once. The junction does not match germline at one end; this may be a read error. The chain is built from TRBV3-1 and TRBJ1-6; D might be TRBD1 (6 bases). This CDR3 has 16 amino acids. Germline assignment: CDR1 LGHDT and CDR2 YNNKEL (reference sequence). Here the CDR3 reads CASSQVPDSYNSPPHF. CDR3 in DNA: TGTGCCAGCAGCCAAGTCCCGGACAGCTATAATTCACCCCCCCACTTT.

This clonotype was observed at least ten times. Sequence at one end of the junction differs from germline and may be a read error. The chain combines TRBV29-1 with TRBJ2-1; the D gene is possibly TRBD2 (6 bases). This CDR3 spans 14 amino acids. CDR1 SQVTM and CDR2 ANQGSEA come from the germline V gene. The CDR3 bases are TGCAGCGTCGAAGGGTGGGGGAGCGGGAATGAGCAGTTCTTC. Its translation: CSVEGWGSGNEQFF.

The chain joins TRBV4-1 to TRBJ2-1, with unresolved D. V was shortened by 4 bases and J by 10 bases, with 14 bases between the two germline ends. Germline values: CDR1 MGHRA, CDR2 YSYEKL. This CDR3 has 13 amino acids. CDR3: CASSLQVNSEQFF. CDR3 nucleotide sequence: TGCGCCAGCAGCCTTCAAGTCAATAGCGAGCAGTTCTTC.

This sequence joins TRBV7-2 and TRBJ2-7, with a weak D call TRBD2 (5 bases). Germline V lookup: CDR1 SGHTA, CDR2 FQGNSA. The CDR3 runs 12 residues. V lost 1 base and J 10 bases, leaving 11 bases between the germline ends. CDR3 nucleotides: TGTGCCAGCAGCTTAGGGGGAGTCGGTCAGTACTTC. It translates to CASSLGGVGQYF. Supplemented by reference TRBV7-2 and TRBJ2-7, the full variable domain reads GAGVSQSPSNKVTEKGKDVELRCDPISGHTALYWYRQSLGQGLEFLIYFQGNSAPDKSGLPSDRFSAERTGGSVSTLTIQRTQQEDSAVYLCASSLGGVGQYFGPGTRLTVT.

This clonotype appeared a single time. This rearrangement joins TRBV11-2 to TRBJ2-5, with 10 bases aligning to TRBD1. CDR3 length equals 15 residues. V shed 3 bases, J shed 6 bases, and the junction held 7 bases outside the gene matches. CDR1 SGHAT and CDR2 FQNNGV come from the germline V gene. The CDR3 coding sequence is TGTGCCAGCAGCTTGGAGGGACAGGGGTTTCAGACCCAGTACTTC. Protein product: CASSLEGQGFQTQYF.

Only a few counts were recorded for this clonotype. This chain uses TRBV20-1 with TRBJ2-1; D not resolved. This CDR3 is 11 amino acids long. Germline values: CDR1 DFQATT, CDR2 SNEGSKA (reference sequence). The V end lost 8 bases, the J end lost 8 bases, and 13 bases lay between the germline ends. In nucleotides, the CDR3 is TGCAGTTTCCGGAGAGTACATGAGCAGTTCTTC. This gives the protein CSFRRVHEQFF.

The chain has TRBV7-3 and TRBJ2-3; the D gene is possibly TRBD2 (6 bases). CDR1 and CDR2 from the germline V gene are SGHTA and FQGTGA. The V gene lost 2 bases and the J gene lost 0 bases, with 12 bases spanning the gap. The CDR3 contains 16 residues. The DNA for the CDR3 is TGTGCCAGCAGCTTAGCTGCGGGGCCTAGCACAGATACGCAGTATTTT. This sequence encodes CASSLAAGPSTDTQYF.

This clonotype showed up just a few times. The chain joins TRBV10-3 to TRBJ2-5; a possible D gene is TRBD2 (7 bases). Germline assignment: CDR1 ENHRY and CDR2 SYGVKD. Trimming took off 10 bases at V and 12 bases at J, with 27 bases between the two ends. The CDR3 sequence is 14 residues long. The CDR3 is CATSLGGAPDPEYF. CDR3 coding DNA: TGTGCCACTTCCCTGGGGGGGGCCCCAGACCCAGAGTACTTC.

This clonotype was picked up a small number of times. J is TRBJ1-1 and V is TRBV29-1; 7 bases are a match to TRBD1. The length of the CDR3 is 14 residues. CDR1 is SQVTM and CDR2 is ANQGSEA in the germline V gene. Trimming removed 6 bases from V and 5 bases from J; junction bases left unmatched: 12. In DNA, the CDR3 is TGCAGCGTCCTAAAACAGGGGCGAGGGACTGAAGCTTTCTTT. Translating gives CSVLKQGRGTEAFF.

The chain combines TRBV10-1 with TRBJ2-5, with D possibly matching TRBD2 (5 bases). CDR1 is WNHNN, CDR2 SYGVQD, per germline (reference sequence). The CDR3 consists of 13 residues. Trimming took off 3 bases at V and 5 bases at J, with 10 bases between the two ends. CDR3 protein: CASSDGKRETQYF. CDR3 in DNA: TGCGCCAGCAGTGACGGGAAACGGGAGACCCAGTACTTC.

The chain links TRBV7-6 to TRBJ2-5; a weak D match, TRBD2 (6 bases). Germline assignment: CDR1 SGHVS and CDR2 FNYEAQ. V lost 6 bases and J 11 bases, leaving 19 bases between the germline ends. The CDR3 contains 13 residues. The CDR3: CASSPTSPGEQYF. CDR3 nucleotide sequence: TGTGCCAGCAGTCCGACTTCGCCGGGGGAGCAGTACTTC.

The rearrangement joins TRBV27 to TRBJ2-4; TRBD2 matches 7 bases. Germline CDR1 MNHEY, CDR2 SMNVEV (reference sequence). The CDR3 runs to 13 residues. V dropped 5 bases and J dropped 13; count of bases not matched to a gene: 11. CDR3 region: CASSRVAGVKQYF. CDR3 coding DNA: TGTGCCAGCAGTAGAGTGGCGGGAGTAAAGCAGTACTTC.

The chain couples TRBV7-9 to TRBJ1-2; a possible D gene is TRBD1 (5 bases). V shed 1 base and J shed 8 bases, with 17 bases lying between them. CDR1 and CDR2 (germline): SEHNR, FQNEAQ (reference sequence). The CDR3 runs to 15 residues. The CDR3 region has the DNA TGTGCCAGCAGCTTAGTCCTGAATCGGAGGGACGGCTACACCTTC. This sequence encodes CASSLVLNRRDGYTF. Looking up the rest from reference TRBV7-9 and TRBJ1-2 gives the full variable domain: DTGVSQNPRHKITKRGQNVTFRCDPISEHNRLYWYRQTLGQGPEFLTYFQNEAQLEKSRLLSDRFSAERPKGSFSTLEIQRTEQGDSAMYLCASSLVLNRRDGYTFGSGTRLTVV.

This rearrangement joins TRBV5-1 to TRBJ2-3; 7 positions match TRBD1. CDR3 length: 15 amino acids. The germline V gene encodes CDR1 SGHRS and CDR2 YFSETQ. V lost 2 bases to trimming and J lost 0 bases; unmatched junction nucleotides: 3. The DNA for the CDR3 is TGCGCCAGCAGCTTTCGACAGGGAAGCACAGATACGCAGTATTTT. It yields the protein CASSFRQGSTDTQYF.

This clonotype appeared a single time. Sequence at one end of the junction differs from germline and may be a read error. CDR3 sequence: CASSEPLGTGVTDAQYF. The CDR3 nucleotides are TGTGCCAGCAGTGAGCCCCTGGGAACGGGAGTAACAGATGCGCAGTATTTT. The chain combines TRBV12-3 or TRBV12-4 with TRBJ2-3; a possible D gene is TRBD2 (6 bases). The CDR3 is 17 residues long.

This clonotype was detected only a few times. This chain links TRBV20-1 with TRBJ2-7, with D perhaps TRBD1 (6 bases). CDR1 DFQATT and CDR2 SNEGSKA come from the germline V gene (reference sequence). The CDR3 sequence is 12 residues long. The V end was cut by 3 bases, the J end by 4 bases, with 10 bases between. CDR3 sequence reads: CSAREDRYEQYF. In DNA form, the CDR3 reads TGCAGTGCTAGGGAGGACAGATACGAGCAGTACTTC.

Here the CDR3 DNA reads TGTGCCAGCAGTTTAGGACGACCCCCCATGAACACTGAAGCTTTCTTT. Its translation is CASSLGRPPMNTEAFF. The chain couples TRBV12-3 or TRBV12-4 to TRBJ1-1; D ambiguous. Between the trimmed V and J ends, which lost 1 base and 0 bases, there was a span of 12 bases. The CDR3 totals 16 residues.

The genes are TRBV7-2 and TRBJ1-5; D unclear. This CDR3 is 14 amino acids long. In germline, CDR1 is SGHTA, CDR2 FQGNSA. V was trimmed by 2 bases and J by 4 bases, leaving 9 bases between them. The CDR3: CASSLQSGNQPQHF. Here the CDR3 DNA reads TGTGCCAGCAGCTTACAATCGGGGAATCAGCCCCAGCATTTT.

This chain uses TRBV6-2 or TRBV6-3 with TRBJ2-4; 8 positions agree with TRBD1. V dropped 4 bases and J dropped 2; count of bases not matched to a gene: 1. The CDR3 loop spans 14 amino acids. The germline V gene has CDR1 MNHEY and CDR2 SVGEGT. The CDR3 region has the DNA TGTGCCAGCAGTTGGACAGGGTCCAAAAACATTCAGTACTTC. Its protein is CASSWTGSKNIQYF.